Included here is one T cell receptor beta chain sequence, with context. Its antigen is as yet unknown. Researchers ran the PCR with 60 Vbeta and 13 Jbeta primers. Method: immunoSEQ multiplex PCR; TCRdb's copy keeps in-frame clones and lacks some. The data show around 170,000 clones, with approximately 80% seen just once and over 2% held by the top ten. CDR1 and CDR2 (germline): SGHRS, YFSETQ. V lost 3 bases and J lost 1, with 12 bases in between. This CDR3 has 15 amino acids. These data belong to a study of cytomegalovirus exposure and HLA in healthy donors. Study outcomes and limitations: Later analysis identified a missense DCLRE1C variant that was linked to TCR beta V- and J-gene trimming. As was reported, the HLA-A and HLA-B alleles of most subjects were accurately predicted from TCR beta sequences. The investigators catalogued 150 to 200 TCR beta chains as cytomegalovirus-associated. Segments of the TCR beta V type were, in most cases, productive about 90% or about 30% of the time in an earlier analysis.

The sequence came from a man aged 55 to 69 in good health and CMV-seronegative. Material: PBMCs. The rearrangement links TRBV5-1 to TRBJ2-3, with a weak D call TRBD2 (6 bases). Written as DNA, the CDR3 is TGCGCCAGCAGCTCCGGACTAACCCGCACAGATACGCAGTATTTT. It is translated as CASSSGLTRTDTQYF.